This T cell receptor beta chain derives from a study of cytomegalovirus exposure and HLA in healthy donors. The V end lost 2 bases, the J end lost 9 bases, and 14 bases lay between the germline ends. The CDR3 consists of 15 residues. Germline V lookup: CDR1 MNHNS, CDR2 SASEGT. Researchers ran the PCR with 60 Vbeta and 13 Jbeta primers. Assay: immunoSEQ multiplex PCR; the TCRdb copy retains only in-frame clones and omits some. The sample has roughly 93,000 clones, just under 80% seen once. This clone appeared a few times. The TCR was taken from a man between 25 and 39 years old in good health and CMV-seronegative. The specimen sequenced was PBMCs. The chain joins TRBV6-1 to TRBJ1-6; D is possibly TRBD1 (5 bases). DNA of the CDR3: TGTGCCAGCAGTGAACACAGTTCCGGGGGTTCACCCCTCCACTTT. It translates to CASSEHSSGGSPLHF.